Listed here is a single T cell receptor (beta chain). The sample belongs to a study of blood T cell repertoires in COVID-19. As for the study in general: Samples of COVID-19 (acute and convalescent) were obtained from the United States, Italy and Spain. From T cells, B-cell-depleted T cells, or PBMCs came the material, which was cDNA or gDNA.

The CDR3 runs 13 residues. The V end lost 4 bases, the J end lost 2 bases, and 9 bases lay between the germline ends. Germline CDR1 reads SEHNR; CDR2 reads FQNEAQ (reference sequence). Methods used by the authors: How many nucleated cells were present was estimated from reference gene primer amplification. Here immunoSEQ multiplex PCR was the method, and the copy in TCRdb shows in-frame clones only, minus some. That table is the source of V, J and clone size, and D and trimming were worked out from the DNA. The sample lists approximately 68,000 clones, about 86% occurring once. The J gene is TRBJ2-7, the V gene TRBV7-9; D is uncertain. The sequenced sample consisted of peripheral blood. The source is a man aged 50-60 years with active COVID-19. The CDR3 DNA is TGTGCCAGCAGCTCCAGAAACACCTACGAGCAGTACTTC. The encoded protein is CASSSRNTYEQYF.